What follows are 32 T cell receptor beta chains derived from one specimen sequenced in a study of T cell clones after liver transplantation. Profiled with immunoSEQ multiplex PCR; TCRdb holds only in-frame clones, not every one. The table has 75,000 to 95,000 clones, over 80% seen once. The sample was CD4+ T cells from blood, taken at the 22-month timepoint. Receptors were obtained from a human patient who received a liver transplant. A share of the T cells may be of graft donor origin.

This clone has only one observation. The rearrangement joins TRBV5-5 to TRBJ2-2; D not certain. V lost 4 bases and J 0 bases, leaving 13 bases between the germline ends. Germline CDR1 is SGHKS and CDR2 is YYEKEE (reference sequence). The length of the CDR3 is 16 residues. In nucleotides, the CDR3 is TGTGCCAGCAGCCCAGTTGCTTCCGCGAACACCGGGGAGCTGTTTTTT. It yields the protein CASSPVASANTGELFF.

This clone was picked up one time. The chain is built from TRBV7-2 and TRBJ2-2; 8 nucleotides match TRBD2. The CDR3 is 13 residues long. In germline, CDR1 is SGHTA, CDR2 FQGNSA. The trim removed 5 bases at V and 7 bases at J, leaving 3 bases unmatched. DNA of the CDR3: TGTGCCAGCAGCCGGGGGGGCATCGGGGAGCTGTTTTTT. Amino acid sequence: CASSRGGIGELFF.

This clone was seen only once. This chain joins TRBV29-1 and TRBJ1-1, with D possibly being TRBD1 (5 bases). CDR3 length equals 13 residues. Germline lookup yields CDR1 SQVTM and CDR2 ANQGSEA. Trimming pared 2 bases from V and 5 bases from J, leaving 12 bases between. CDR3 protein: CSVELGGLTEAFF. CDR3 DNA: TGCAGCGTTGAATTGGGGGGTCTTACTGAAGCTTTCTTT.

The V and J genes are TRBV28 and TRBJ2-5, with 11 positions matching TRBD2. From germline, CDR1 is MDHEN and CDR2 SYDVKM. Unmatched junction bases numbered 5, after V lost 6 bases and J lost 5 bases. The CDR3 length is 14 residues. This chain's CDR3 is CASRPSGRLETQYF. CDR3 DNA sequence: TGTGCCAGCAGACCTAGCGGGAGGTTGGAGACCCAGTACTTC.

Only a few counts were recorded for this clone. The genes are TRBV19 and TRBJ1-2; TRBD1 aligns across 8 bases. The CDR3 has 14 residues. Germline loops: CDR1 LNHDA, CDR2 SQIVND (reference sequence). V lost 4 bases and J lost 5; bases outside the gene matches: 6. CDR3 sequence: CASSNRQGNYGYTF. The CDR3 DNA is TGTGCCAGTAGTAACCGACAGGGGAATTATGGCTACACCTTC.

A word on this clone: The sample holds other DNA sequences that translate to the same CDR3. CDR3 DNA sequence: TGTGCCACCAGCAGAGATCGGGGCCCCGCCGATACGCAGTATTTT. This codes for CATSRDRGPADTQYF. The chain couples TRBV15 to TRBJ2-3; D assignment may be TRBD1 or TRBD2 (5 bases each). CDR3 size: 15 residues. V lost 0 bases, J lost 6 bases, and 13 bases lay in between. CDR1 and CDR2 from the germline V gene are LNHNV and YYDKDF (reference sequence).

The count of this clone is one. CDR3 DNA sequence: TGTGCCAGCAGCCAGACCCTCCAGGAGGGAGTTGGCTACACCTTC. This codes for CASSQTLQEGVGYTF. The chain uses TRBV5-5 and TRBJ1-2, with D hard to call. Looked up from germline, CDR1 is SGHKS and CDR2 is YYEKEE (reference sequence). The CDR3 is 15 amino acids. Trimming removed 4 bases at V and 7 bases at J, with 20 bases between. Looking up the rest from reference TRBV5-5 and TRBJ1-2 gives the full variable domain: DAGVTQSPTHLIKTRGQQVTLRCSPISGHKSVSWYQQVLGQGPQFIFQYYEKEERGRGNFPDRFSARQFPNYSSELNVNALLLGDSALYLCASSQTLQEGVGYTFGSGTRLTVV.

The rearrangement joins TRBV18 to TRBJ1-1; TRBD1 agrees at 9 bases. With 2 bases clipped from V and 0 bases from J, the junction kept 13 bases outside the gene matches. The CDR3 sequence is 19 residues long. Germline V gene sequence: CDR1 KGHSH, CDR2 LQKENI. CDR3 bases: TGTGCCAGCTCACCAGGACAGGGGAGGGATTTTAGTGTGAACACTGAAGCTTTCTTT. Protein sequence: CASSPGQGRDFSVNTEAFF.

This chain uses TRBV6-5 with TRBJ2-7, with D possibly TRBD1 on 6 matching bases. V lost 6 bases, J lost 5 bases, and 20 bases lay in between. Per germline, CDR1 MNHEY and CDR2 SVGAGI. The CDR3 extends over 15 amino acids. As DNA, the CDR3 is TGTGCCAGCAGGGACTTACAGGGTAGATTCGACGAGCAGTACTTC. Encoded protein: CASRDLQGRFDEQYF.

The CDR3 loop reads CASSPEMGDTDTQYF. CDR3 nucleotides: TGTGCCAGCTCACCGGAGATGGGGGACACAGATACGCAGTATTTT. The gene calls are TRBV18 and TRBJ2-3, with D perhaps being TRBD1 or TRBD2 (5 bases each). V was cut by 3 bases and J by 2 bases, with 12 bases left in between. This CDR3 comprises 15 residues. The germline CDR1 and CDR2 sequences are KGHSH and LQKENI.

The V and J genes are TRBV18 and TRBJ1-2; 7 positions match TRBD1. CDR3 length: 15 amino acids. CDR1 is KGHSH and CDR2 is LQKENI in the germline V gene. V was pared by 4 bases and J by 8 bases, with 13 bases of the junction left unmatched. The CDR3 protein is CASSRGQDPSGGYTF. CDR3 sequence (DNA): TGTGCCAGCTCACGAGGACAGGACCCATCGGGCGGCTACACCTTC.

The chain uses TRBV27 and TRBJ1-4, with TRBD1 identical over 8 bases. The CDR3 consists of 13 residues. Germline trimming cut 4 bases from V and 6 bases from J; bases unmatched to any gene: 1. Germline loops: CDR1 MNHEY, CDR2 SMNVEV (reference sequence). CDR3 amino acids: CASSSQGDEKLFF. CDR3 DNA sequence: TGTGCCAGCAGTTCACAGGGGGATGAAAAACTGTTTTTT.

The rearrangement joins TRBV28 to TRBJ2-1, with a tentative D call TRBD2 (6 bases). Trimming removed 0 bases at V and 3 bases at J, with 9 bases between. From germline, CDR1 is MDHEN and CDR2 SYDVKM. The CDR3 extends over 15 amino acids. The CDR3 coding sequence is TGTGCCAGCAGTTTATGGGGGCGGGACTACAATGAGCAGTTCTTC. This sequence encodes CASSLWGRDYNEQFF.

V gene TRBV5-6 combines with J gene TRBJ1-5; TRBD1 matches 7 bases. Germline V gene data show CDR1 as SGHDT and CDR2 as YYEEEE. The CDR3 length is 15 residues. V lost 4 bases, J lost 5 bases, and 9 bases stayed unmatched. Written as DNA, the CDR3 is TGTGCCAGCAGCCCTGGAGGCCAGGGGGATCAGCCCCAGCATTTT. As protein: CASSPGGQGDQPQHF.

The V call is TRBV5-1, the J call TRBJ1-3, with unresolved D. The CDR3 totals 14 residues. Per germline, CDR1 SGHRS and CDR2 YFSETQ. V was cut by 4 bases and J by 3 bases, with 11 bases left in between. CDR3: CASSPDVVGNTIYF. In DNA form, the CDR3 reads TGCGCCAGCAGCCCGGACGTCGTTGGAAACACCATATATTTT.

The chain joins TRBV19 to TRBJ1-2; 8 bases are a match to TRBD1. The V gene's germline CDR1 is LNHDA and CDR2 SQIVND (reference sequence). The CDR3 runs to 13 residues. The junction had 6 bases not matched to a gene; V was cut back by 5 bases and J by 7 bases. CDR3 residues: CASSPDRESGYTF. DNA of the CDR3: TGTGCCAGTAGTCCGGACAGGGAGTCTGGCTACACCTTC.

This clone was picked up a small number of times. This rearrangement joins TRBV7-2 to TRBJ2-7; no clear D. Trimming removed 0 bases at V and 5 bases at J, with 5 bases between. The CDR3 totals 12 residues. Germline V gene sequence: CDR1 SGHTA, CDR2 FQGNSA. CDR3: CASSLAGDEQYF. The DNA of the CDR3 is TGTGCCAGCAGCTTAGCTGGGGACGAGCAGTACTTC. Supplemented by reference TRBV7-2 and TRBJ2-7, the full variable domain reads GAGVSQSPSNKVTEKGKDVELRCDPISGHTALYWYRQSLGQGLEFLIYFQGNSAPDKSGLPSDRFSAERTGGSVSTLTIQRTQQEDSAVYLCASSLAGDEQYFGPGTRLTVT.

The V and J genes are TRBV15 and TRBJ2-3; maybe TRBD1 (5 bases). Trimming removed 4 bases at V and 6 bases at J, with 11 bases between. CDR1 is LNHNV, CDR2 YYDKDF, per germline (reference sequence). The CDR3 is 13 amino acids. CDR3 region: CATSKGQTDTQYF. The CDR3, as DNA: TGTGCCACCAGCAAAGGACAAACGGATACGCAGTATTTT.

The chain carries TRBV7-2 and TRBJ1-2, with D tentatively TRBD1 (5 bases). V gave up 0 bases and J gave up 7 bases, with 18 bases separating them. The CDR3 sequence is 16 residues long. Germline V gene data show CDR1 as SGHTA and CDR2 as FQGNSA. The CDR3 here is CASSLASGGHSSGYTF. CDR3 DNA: TGTGCCAGCAGCTTAGCCTCCGGAGGACATTCGAGTGGCTACACCTTC.

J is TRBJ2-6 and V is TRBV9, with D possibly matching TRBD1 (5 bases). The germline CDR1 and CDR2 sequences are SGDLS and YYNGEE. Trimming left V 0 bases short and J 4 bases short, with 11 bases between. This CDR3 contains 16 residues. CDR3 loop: CASSVVRAGGANVLTF. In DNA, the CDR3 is TGTGCCAGCAGCGTAGTCAGGGCCGGGGGGGCCAACGTCCTGACTTTC.

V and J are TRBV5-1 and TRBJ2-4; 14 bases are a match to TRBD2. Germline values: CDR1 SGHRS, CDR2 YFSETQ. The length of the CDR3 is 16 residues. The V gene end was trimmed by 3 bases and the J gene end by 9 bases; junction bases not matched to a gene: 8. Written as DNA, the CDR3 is TGCGCCAGCAGCTCTAACGGACTAGCGGGGGGTAGCATTCAGTACTTC. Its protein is CASSSNGLAGGSIQYF.

The CDR3 sequence is CASSSPGQGFFREQYF. CDR3 in DNA: TGTGCCAGCAGTTCACCGGGACAGGGGTTCTTTCGGGAGCAGTACTTC. The chain combines TRBV28 with TRBJ2-7; TRBD1 agrees at 10 bases. Trimming cost V 4 bases and J 7 bases; bases outside gene matches: 13. Germline values: CDR1 MDHEN, CDR2 SYDVKM. The CDR3 runs 16 residues.

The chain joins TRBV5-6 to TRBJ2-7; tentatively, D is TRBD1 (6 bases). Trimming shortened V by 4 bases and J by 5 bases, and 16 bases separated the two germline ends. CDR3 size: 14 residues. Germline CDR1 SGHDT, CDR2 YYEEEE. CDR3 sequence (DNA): TGTGCCAGCAGCCCGGTGGGGGCCAACAACGAGCAGTACTTC. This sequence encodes CASSPVGANNEQYF.

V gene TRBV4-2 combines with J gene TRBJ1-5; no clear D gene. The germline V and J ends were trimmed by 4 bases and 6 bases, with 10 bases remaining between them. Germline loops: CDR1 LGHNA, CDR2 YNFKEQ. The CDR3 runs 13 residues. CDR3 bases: TGTGCCAGCAGCCGAAACGATGGTCAGCCCCAGCATTTT. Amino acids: CASSRNDGQPQHF.

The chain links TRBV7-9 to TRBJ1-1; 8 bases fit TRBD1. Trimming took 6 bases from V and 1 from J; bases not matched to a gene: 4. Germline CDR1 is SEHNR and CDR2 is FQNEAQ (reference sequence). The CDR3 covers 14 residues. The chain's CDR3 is CASRRGQANTEAFF. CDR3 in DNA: TGTGCCAGCAGACGGGGACAGGCGAACACTGAAGCTTTCTTT.

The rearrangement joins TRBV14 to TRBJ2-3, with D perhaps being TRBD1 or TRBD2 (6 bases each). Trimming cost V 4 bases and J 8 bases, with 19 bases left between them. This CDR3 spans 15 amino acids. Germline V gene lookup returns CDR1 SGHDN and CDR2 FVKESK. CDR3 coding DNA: TGTGCCAGCAGCCCTAGGAGGGGGGAGGCCGTTACGCAGTATTTT. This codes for CASSPRRGEAVTQYF.

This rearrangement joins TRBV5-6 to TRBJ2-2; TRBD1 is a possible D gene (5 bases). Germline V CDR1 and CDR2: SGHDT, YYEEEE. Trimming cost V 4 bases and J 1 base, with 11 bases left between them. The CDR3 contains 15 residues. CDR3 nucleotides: TGTGCCAGCAGCACATACAGGAAGAACACCGGGGAGCTGTTTTTT. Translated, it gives CASSTYRKNTGELFF.

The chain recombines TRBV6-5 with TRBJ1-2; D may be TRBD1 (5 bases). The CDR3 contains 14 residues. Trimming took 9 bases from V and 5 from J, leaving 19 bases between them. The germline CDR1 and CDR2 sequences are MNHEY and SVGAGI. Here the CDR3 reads CASGPTGPHYGYTF. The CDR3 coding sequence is TGTGCCAGTGGTCCGACGGGACCGCATTATGGCTACACCTTC.

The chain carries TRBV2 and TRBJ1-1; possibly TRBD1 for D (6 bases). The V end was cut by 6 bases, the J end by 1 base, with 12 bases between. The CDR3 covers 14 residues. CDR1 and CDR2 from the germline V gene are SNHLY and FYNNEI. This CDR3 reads CASRTGQPNTEAFF. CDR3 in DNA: TGTGCCAGCAGGACAGGACAGCCGAACACTGAAGCTTTCTTT.

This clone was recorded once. For the CDR3, the DNA is TGCAGCGTCCAAGGGAGGGGGGCCAGGACTTACGAGCAGTACTTC. It codes for CSVQGRGARTYEQYF. This chain joins TRBV29-1 and TRBJ2-7; perhaps TRBD2 as D (7 bases). Trimming stripped 6 bases from V and 4 bases from J, with 22 bases between. Germline V gene lookup returns CDR1 SQVTM and CDR2 ANQGSEA. The CDR3 loop spans 15 amino acids.

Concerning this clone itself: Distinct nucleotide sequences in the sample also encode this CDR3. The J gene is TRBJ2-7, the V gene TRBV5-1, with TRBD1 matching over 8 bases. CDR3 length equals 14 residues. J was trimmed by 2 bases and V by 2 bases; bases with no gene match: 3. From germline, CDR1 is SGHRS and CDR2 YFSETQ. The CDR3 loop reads CASSLGQGAYEQYF. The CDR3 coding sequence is TGCGCCAGCAGCTTAGGACAGGGTGCCTACGAGCAGTACTTC.

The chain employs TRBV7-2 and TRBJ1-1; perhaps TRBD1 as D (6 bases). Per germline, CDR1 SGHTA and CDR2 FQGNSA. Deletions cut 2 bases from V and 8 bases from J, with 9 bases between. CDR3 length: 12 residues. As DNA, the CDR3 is TGTGCCAGCAGCTTATTGGGGGGCGAAGCTTTCTTT. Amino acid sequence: CASSLLGGEAFF.